These 21 T cell receptor beta chains were sequenced from one sample in a study of CD8+ T cells in alopecia areata. Extracted from the samples, RNA was reverse transcribed into cDNA to serve as the sequencing template. Clones were read by immunoSEQ multiplex PCR, and TCRdb kept only the in-frame ones, dropping some. The sample has a few hundred thousand clones, more than 30% seen once. Treatment indicated: oral pan-JAK inhibitor, 5-10 mg twice daily. The sample was CD4+ T cells sorted from blood, taken between weeks 30 and 35, from a patient treated with tofacitinib. These receptors all stem from a human donor with alopecia areata.

This chain joins TRBV30 and TRBJ2-7; 8 bases align to TRBD1. The CDR3 spans 15 residues. Germline V lookup: CDR1 GTSNPN, CDR2 SVGIG (reference sequence). Trimming cost V 2 bases and J 4 bases; bases outside gene matches: 10. The CDR3 coding sequence is TGTGCCTGGAGTATAAGGACAGGGATTCTGTACGAGCAGTACTTC. Its translation: CAWSIRTGILYEQYF.

The chain is built from TRBV5-1 and TRBJ1-2; 9 bases are shared with TRBD1. This CDR3 spans 14 amino acids. CDR1 is SGHRS, CDR2 YFSETQ, per germline. V lost 4 bases, J lost 4 bases, and 5 bases stayed unmatched. The CDR3 reads CASSRETGGYGYTF. In nucleotides, the CDR3 is TGCGCCAGCAGCCGAGAGACAGGGGGCTATGGCTACACCTTC.

A remark on this clone: This may stem from a read error, because a much larger clone lies one nucleotide away. The chain carries TRBV7-9 and TRBJ2-1; D gene uncertain. Germline V gene sequence: CDR1 SEHNR, CDR2 FQNEAQ (reference sequence). Trimming removed 0 bases at V and 10 bases at J, with 1 base between. CDR3 length equals 10 residues. The CDR3 DNA sequence: TGTGCCAGCAGCTTAGCAGAGCAGTTCTTC. Translation: CASSLAEQFF.

The chain has TRBV6-1 and TRBJ2-7, with D unclear. Germline V gene data show CDR1 as MNHNS and CDR2 as SASEGT. The CDR3 runs 14 residues. The V gene lost 5 bases and the J gene lost 2 bases, with 13 bases spanning the gap. This CDR3 reads CASSFGIVTYEQYF. DNA of the CDR3: TGTGCCAGCAGTTTTGGGATAGTTACCTACGAGCAGTACTTC.

The V and J genes are TRBV7-9 and TRBJ2-3; 9 nucleotides align to TRBD1. CDR3 length: 15 residues. Germline V gene sequence: CDR1 SEHNR, CDR2 FQNEAQ (reference sequence). The V segment lost 5 bases and the J segment 1 base; nucleotides outside the gene matches: 4. The CDR3 sequence is CASSRQGVGTDTQYF. In DNA, the CDR3 is TGTGCCAGCAGCCGACAGGGGGTCGGCACAGATACGCAGTATTTT.

This rearrangement joins TRBV7-3 to TRBJ2-3; D possibly corresponds to TRBD1 (6 bases). Germline V gene sequence: CDR1 SGHTA, CDR2 FQGTGA. V was clipped by 5 bases and J by 4 bases, with 13 bases between them. There are 14 residues in the CDR3. The CDR3 sequence is CASSQDRGADTQYF. CDR3 coding DNA: TGTGCCAGCAGCCAGGACAGAGGGGCAGATACGCAGTATTTT.

This clone was found a few times. This chain joins TRBV5-1 and TRBJ2-7, with D tentatively TRBD1 (6 bases). The CDR3 is 16 residues long. Germline lookup yields CDR1 SGHRS and CDR2 YFSETQ. V lost 0 bases to trimming and J lost 3 bases, with 16 bases between them. This chain's CDR3 is CASSLGRVQGHYEQYF. As DNA, the CDR3 is TGCGCCAGCAGCTTGGGACGAGTACAGGGCCACTACGAGCAGTACTTC.

This clone was counted only a few times. CDR3: CASSGSRRGNTGELFF. CDR3 sequence (DNA): TGTGCCAGCAGCGGCTCCAGAAGGGGGAACACCGGGGAGCTGTTTTTT. The rearrangement uses TRBV9 and TRBJ2-2, with D possibly matching TRBD1 (5 bases). The V gene lost 3 bases and the J gene lost 1 base, with 13 bases spanning the gap. The CDR3 totals 16 residues. The germline gives CDR1 SGDLS, CDR2 YYNGEE. The full variable domain, with the rest looked up from reference TRBV9 and TRBJ2-2, is DSGVTQTPKHLITATGQRVTLRCSPRSGDLSVYWYQQSLDQGLQFLIQYYNGEERAKGNILERFSAQQFPDLHSELNLSSLELGDSALYFCASSGSRRGNTGELFFGEGSRLTVL.

The table lists this clone with a few counts. This chain links TRBV6-6 with TRBJ1-2; unclear D gene. The V end was cut by 11 bases, the J end by 4 bases, with 17 bases between. This CDR3 region has 13 residues. Per germline, CDR1 MNHNY and CDR2 SVGAGI (reference sequence). As DNA, the CDR3 is TGTGCCGCCGAGGGAGGATCGACCTATGGCTACACCTTC. Protein: CAAEGGSTYGYTF.

This clone was picked up a small number of times. The rearrangement joins TRBV29-1 to TRBJ2-7; D unresolved. The germline V gene encodes CDR1 SQVTM and CDR2 ANQGSEA. There are 12 residues in the CDR3. V gave up 5 bases and J gave up 2 bases, with 10 bases separating them. Written as DNA, the CDR3 is TGCAGCGTTACCCCATCCACCTACGAGCAGTACTTC. Translated: CSVTPSTYEQYF.

This clone was observed a few times. The rearrangement joins TRBV2 to TRBJ2-2; 7 bases map to TRBD2. Germline trimming cut 6 bases from V and 7 bases from J; bases unmatched to any gene: 5. From germline, CDR1 is SNHLY and CDR2 FYNNEI. The CDR3 is 13 residues long. CDR3 in DNA: TGTGCCAGCAGAGCCCGGACTAGCGGGGAGCTGTTTTTT. It codes for CASRARTSGELFF.

This clone was seen a handful of times. The chain employs TRBV7-9 and TRBJ2-7; D unresolved. This CDR3 contains 11 residues. Trimming took 5 bases from V and 4 from J, leaving 6 bases between them. Germline V CDR1 and CDR2: SEHNR, FQNEAQ (reference sequence). The CDR3 sequence is CASSQEYEQYF. CDR3 coding DNA: TGTGCCAGCAGCCAAGAATACGAGCAGTACTTC.

This clone was recorded once. The J gene is TRBJ2-3, the V gene TRBV4-1; 8 bases align to TRBD2. CDR1 and CDR2 (germline): MGHRA, YSYEKL. After removal of 1 base from V and 4 bases from J, the junction contained 13 bases not matched to a gene. The CDR3 totals 18 residues. In DNA form, the CDR3 reads TGCGCCAGCAGCCAAGTGTGGGCAACGGGAGGGCCATCAGATACGCAGTATTTT. Encoded protein: CASSQVWATGGPSDTQYF.

The chain combines TRBV30 with TRBJ1-5, with TRBD1 identical over 9 bases. The CDR3 runs to 16 residues. From germline, CDR1 is GTSNPN and CDR2 SVGIG (reference sequence). J lost 1 base, V lost 4 bases, and 8 bases had no gene match. The CDR3 region is CAWKKHGTGSNQPQHF. The CDR3 DNA reads as TGTGCCTGGAAAAAACACGGGACAGGGAGCAATCAGCCCCAGCATTTT.

The V gene is TRBV25-1, the J gene TRBJ1-1; 8 bases are a match to TRBD1. Germline loops: CDR1 MGHDK, CDR2 SYGVNS. Losses at the gene ends were 8 bases for V and 1 base for J; bases not matched to a gene: 6. The CDR3 is 14 amino acids. DNA for the CDR3: TGTGCCAGCCGAGGACAGGGCAGGAACACTGAAGCTTTCTTT. This translates into CASRGQGRNTEAFF.

The rearrangement links TRBV2 to TRBJ1-6; D unresolved. Looked up from germline, CDR1 is SNHLY and CDR2 is FYNNEI. The germline V and J ends were trimmed by 4 bases and 10 bases, with 14 bases remaining between them. This CDR3 has 14 amino acids. CDR3 DNA sequence: TGTGCCAGCAGTGTTGTAGAGGTTGGGTCACCCCTCCACTTT. Protein: CASSVVEVGSPLHF.

The chain combines TRBV2 with TRBJ1-1; TRBD1 matches at 8 bases. The CDR3 sequence is 15 residues long. Germline V gene lookup returns CDR1 SNHLY and CDR2 FYNNEI. The V gene end was trimmed by 6 bases and the J gene end by 4 bases; junction bases not matched to a gene: 10. CDR3 amino acids: CASSDRGVQGTEAFF. Here the CDR3 DNA reads TGTGCCAGCAGCGACAGGGGAGTTCAAGGCACTGAAGCTTTCTTT.

This chain uses TRBV19 with TRBJ2-1, with D maybe TRBD1 (6 bases). Trimming shortened V by 10 bases and J by 6 bases, and 19 bases separated the two germline ends. Germline CDR1 and CDR2: LNHDA and SQIVND (reference sequence). CDR3 length: 14 residues. The CDR3 DNA reads TGTGCCACCAGAGATAGACAGGTTCTCAATGAGCAGTTCTTC. Encoded protein: CATRDRQVLNEQFF.

The CDR3 DNA reads TGCGCCAGCAGCCATGAACGTCGGGCAGGGGACTCCTACGAGCAGTACTTC. This codes for CASSHERRAGDSYEQYF. The chain combines TRBV5-1 with TRBJ2-7, with D possibly being TRBD1 (6 bases). V lost 4 bases, J lost 0 bases, and 20 bases lay in between. The V gene's germline CDR1 is SGHRS and CDR2 YFSETQ. The CDR3 is 17 residues long.

The rearrangement uses TRBV6-6 and TRBJ2-7, with 7 bases identical to TRBD1. The CDR3 length is 14 residues. The V gene's germline CDR1 is MNHNY and CDR2 SVGAGI (reference sequence). The V gene end was trimmed by 5 bases and the J gene end by 3 bases; junction bases not matched to a gene: 7. CDR3 in DNA: TGTGCCAGCAGTAAAACAGGGGCAAACTACGAGCAGTACTTC. Its translation is CASSKTGANYEQYF.

The V call is TRBV4-2, the J call TRBJ2-5; TRBD2 might be the D (6 bases). CDR1 is LGHNA, CDR2 YNFKEQ, per germline. CDR3 size: 15 residues. Trimming removed 7 bases at V and 1 base at J, with 16 bases between. Written as DNA, the CDR3 is TGTGCCAGCACCCTAGGCGGGGATTTCCAAGAGACCCAGTACTTC. Its translation: CASTLGGDFQETQYF.